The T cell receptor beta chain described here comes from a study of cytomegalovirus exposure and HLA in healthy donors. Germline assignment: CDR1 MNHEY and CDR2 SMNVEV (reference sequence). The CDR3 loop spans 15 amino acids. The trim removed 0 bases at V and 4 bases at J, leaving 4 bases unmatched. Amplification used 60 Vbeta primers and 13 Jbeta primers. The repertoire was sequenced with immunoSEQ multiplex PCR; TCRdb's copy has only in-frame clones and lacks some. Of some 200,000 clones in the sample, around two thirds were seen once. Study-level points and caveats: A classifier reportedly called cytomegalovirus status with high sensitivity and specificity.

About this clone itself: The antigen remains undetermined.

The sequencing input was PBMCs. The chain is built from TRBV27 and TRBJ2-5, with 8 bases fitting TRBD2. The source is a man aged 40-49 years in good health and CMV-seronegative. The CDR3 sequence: CASSLSGLAGETQYF. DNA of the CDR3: TGTGCCAGCAGTTTATCCGGCCTAGCGGGAGAGACCCAGTACTTC.